This TCR beta chain was identified during a study of radiotherapy plus CTLA-4 blockade in lung cancer (dated by TCRdb to 2017 to 2018). About the study as a whole: Among the enrolled patients, around 19% had an objective response, and approximately 33% reached disease control.

About this clone: Its antigen specificity is not known. No base-level quality is on record; no much larger clone is a single base apart.

Libraries were made using the immunoSEQ multiplex PCR assay. This immuneACCESS table, as held by TCRdb, lists in-frame sequences with V and J called but not all clones. Of the missing ones, under half trace to an unresolved V gene in checked studies; the others have no known cause. The sample profile shows 60,000 to 70,000 clones; roughly 85% of them were found once. The ten largest clones capture over 7.5% of the sample. The investigation overall reported the following: Increased serum interferon-beta after radiation, together with early dynamic changes in blood T cell clones, were reported to be the strongest predictors of response. After treatment with radiotherapy and ipilimumab, TCR clones that came from tumors expanded in the peripheral blood.

In this study, focal radiation therapy paired with CTLA-4 blockade (ipilimumab) was tested in patients who had chemo-refractory metastatic non-small-cell lung cancer. Sequenced here: peripheral blood, sampled from a patient treated with radiotherapy plus ipilimumab. This TCR derives from a human donor with non-small cell lung cancer who had a complete response to radiotherapy plus ipilimumab.

The CDR3 sequence is CASSPMGGRGTGELFF. The DNA sequence reads TGTGCCAGCAGCCCTATGGGAGGGCGGGGCACCGGGGAGCTGTTTTTT. The chain is made from TRBV9 and TRBJ2-2, with 7 central nucleotides matching TRBD2. Ends trimmed: V by 4 bases, J by 4 bases; bases unmatched to a gene: 10. From its cysteine to its phenylalanine, the CDR3 spans 16 amino acids. Only the CDR3 region is kept as DNA, spanning 48 bases read in frame from base 1. In the germline V gene, CDR1 corresponds to SGDLS and CDR2 to YYNGEE.